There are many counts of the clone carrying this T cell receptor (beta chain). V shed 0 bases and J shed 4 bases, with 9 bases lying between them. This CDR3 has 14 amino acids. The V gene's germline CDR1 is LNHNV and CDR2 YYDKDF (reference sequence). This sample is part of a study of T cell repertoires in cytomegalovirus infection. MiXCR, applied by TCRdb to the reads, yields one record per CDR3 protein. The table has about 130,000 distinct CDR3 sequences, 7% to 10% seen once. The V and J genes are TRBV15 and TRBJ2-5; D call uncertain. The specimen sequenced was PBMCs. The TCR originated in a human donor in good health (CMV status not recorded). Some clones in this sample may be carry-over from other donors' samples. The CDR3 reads CATSRDIRRETQYF. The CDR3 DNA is TGTGCCACCAGCAGAGATATTCGGAGAGAGACCCAGTACTTC.